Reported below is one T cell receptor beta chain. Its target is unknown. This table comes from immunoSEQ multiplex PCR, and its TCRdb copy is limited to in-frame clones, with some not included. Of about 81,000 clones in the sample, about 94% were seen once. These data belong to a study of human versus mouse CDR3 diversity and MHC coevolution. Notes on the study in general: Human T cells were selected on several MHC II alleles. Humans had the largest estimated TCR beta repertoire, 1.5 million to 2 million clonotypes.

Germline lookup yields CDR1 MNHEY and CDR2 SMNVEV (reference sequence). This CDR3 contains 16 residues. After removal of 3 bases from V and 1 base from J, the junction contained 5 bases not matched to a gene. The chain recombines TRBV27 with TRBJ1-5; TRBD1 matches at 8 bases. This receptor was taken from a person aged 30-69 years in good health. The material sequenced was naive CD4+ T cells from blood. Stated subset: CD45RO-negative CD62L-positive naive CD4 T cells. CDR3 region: CASSFFRTGSNQPQHF. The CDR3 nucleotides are TGTGCCAGCAGTTTTTTTAGGACAGGGAGCAATCAGCCCCAGCATTTT.